The T cell receptor beta chain described here comes from a study of technical replicates of blood from a few donors. Method: immunoSEQ multiplex PCR; TCRdb's copy keeps in-frame clones and lacks some. The sample lists about 76,000 clones, about 91% seen once, with 0.25% in the top ten. The CDR3 has 14 residues. Germline lookup yields CDR1 LNHDA and CDR2 SQIVND (reference sequence). V shed 6 bases and J 5 bases; nucleotides not matched to a gene: 2. This TCR was recovered from a human donor in good health. Sequences were obtained from T cells isolated from PBMCs. The chain employs TRBV19 and TRBJ1-6; 9 nucleotides agree with TRBD1. CDR3 sequence reads: CASSRDRDNSPLHF. The CDR3 DNA reads as TGTGCCAGTAGCCGGGACAGGGATAATTCACCCCTCCACTTT.